This T cell receptor beta chain appears in the sequencing data of a study of type 1 regulatory T cells. Across the study: An in vitro protocol generated T-allo10, a Tr1-enriched, alloantigen-specific CD4 T cell product.

J lost 8 bases, V lost 8 bases, and 11 bases had no gene match. The CDR3 runs 14 residues. Germline lookup yields CDR1 MNHEY and CDR2 SVGAGI. TCRdb used MiXCR to reprocess the reads, holding one entry per CDR3 protein. The repertoire consists of roughly 20,000 distinct CDR3 sequences, with roughly a tenth occurring once and the leading ten covering 2.8%. There are many counts of this clonotype. Specimen: CD4+ T cells, either the whole sample or a sorted fraction (not recorded which). The chain is built from TRBV6-5 and TRBJ1-4; 7 bases line up with TRBD1. The TCR comes from a human donor in good health. The CDR3 here is CASYFQGGSEKLFF. In nucleotides, the CDR3 is TGTGCCAGCTACTTTCAGGGGGGAAGCGAAAAACTGTTTTTT.